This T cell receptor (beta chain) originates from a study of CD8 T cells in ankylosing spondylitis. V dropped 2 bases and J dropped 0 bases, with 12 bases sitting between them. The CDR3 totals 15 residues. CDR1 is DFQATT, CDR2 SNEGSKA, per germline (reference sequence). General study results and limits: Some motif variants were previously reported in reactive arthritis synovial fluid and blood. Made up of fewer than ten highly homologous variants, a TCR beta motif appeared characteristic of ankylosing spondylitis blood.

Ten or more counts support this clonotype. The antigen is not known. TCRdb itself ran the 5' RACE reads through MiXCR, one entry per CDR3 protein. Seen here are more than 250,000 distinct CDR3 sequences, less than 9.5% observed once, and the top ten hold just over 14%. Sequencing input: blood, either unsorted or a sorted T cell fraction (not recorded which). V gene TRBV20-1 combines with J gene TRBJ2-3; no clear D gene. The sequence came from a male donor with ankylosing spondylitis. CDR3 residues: CSARFAPDSTDTQYF. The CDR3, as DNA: TGCAGTGCTAGATTCGCCCCCGATAGCACAGATACGCAGTATTTT.